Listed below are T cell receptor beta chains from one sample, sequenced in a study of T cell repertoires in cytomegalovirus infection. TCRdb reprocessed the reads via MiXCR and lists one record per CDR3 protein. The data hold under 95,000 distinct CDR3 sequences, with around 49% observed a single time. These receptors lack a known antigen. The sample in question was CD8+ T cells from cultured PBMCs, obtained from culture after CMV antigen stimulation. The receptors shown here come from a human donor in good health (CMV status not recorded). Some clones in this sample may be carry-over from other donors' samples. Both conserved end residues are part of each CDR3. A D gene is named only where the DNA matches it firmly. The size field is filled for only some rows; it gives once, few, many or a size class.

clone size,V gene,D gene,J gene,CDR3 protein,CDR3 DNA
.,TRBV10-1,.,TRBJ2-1,CASIGQRGQIFF,TGCGCCAGCATTGGACAGCGGGGCCAAATATTCTTC
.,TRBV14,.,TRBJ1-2,CASSPGLRGRYTF,TGTGCCAGCAGCCCCGGACTTCGTGGTCGCTACACCTTC
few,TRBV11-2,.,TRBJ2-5,CASSLTGRAETQYF,TGTGCCAGCAGCTTGACGGGGCGGGCAGAGACCCAGTACTTC
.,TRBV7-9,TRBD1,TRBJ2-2,CASSLQGRDTGELFF,TGTGCCAGCAGCCTACAGGGGCGGGACACCGGGGAGCTGTTTTTT
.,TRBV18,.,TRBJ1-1,CASSPGRAVNTEAFF,TGTGCCAGCTCACCCGGACGGGCAGTGAACACTGAAGCTTTCTTT
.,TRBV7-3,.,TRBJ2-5,CASSLVGYQETQYF,TGTGCCAGCAGCTTAGTCGGGTACCAAGAGACCCAGTACTTC
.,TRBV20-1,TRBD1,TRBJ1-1,CSAPHTGGYTEAFF,TGCAGTGCTCCCCACACAGGGGGGTACACTGAAGCTTTCTTT
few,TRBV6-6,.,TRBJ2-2,CASSTGSSTGELFF,TGTGCCAGCAGTACGGGGTCGAGTACCGGGGAGCTGTTTTTT
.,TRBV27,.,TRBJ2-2,CANKGEAGELFF,TGTGCCAACAAGGGGGAGGCCGGGGAGCTGTTTTTT
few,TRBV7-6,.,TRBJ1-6,CASSLAVGGPTLHF,TGTGCCAGCAGCTTAGCTGTTGGGGGTCCCACCCTCCACTTT
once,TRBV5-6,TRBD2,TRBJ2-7,CASSLGGLASREQYF,TGTGCCAGCAGCTTGGGTGGACTAGCGTCGCGGGAGCAGTACTTC
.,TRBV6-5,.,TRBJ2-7,CASSYSGLAGTYEQYF,TGTGCCAGCAGTTACTCGGGGCTAGCCGGAACCTACGAGCAGTACTTC
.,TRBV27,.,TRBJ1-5,CASSFNVGTLHQPQHF,TGTGCCAGCAGTTTCAACGTCGGGACGTTACATCAGCCCCAGCATTTT
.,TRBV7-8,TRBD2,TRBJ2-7,CASSLAGRESYEQYF,TGTGCCAGCAGCTTGGCGGGGCGGGAGTCCTACGAGCAGTACTTC
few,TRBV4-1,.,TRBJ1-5,CASTGEQGGQPQHF,TGCGCCAGCACCGGTGAACAGGGCGGCCAGCCCCAGCATTTT
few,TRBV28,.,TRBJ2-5,CASSSGASDLETQYF,TGTGCCAGCAGCTCCGGTGCCAGCGATTTGGAGACCCAGTACTTC
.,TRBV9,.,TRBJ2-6,CASSIEVGTGANVLTF,TGTGCCAGCAGCATTGAGGTGGGGACTGGGGCCAACGTCCTGACTTTC
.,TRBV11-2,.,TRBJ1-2,CASSLVGGVANYGYTF,TGTGCCAGCAGCTTAGTTGGGGGAGTTGCTAACTATGGCTACACCTTC
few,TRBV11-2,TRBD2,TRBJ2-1,CASSATGTSGGLSSYNEQFF,TGTGCCAGCAGCGCCACCGGGACTAGCGGGGGGTTGAGCTCCTACAATGAGCAGTTCTTC